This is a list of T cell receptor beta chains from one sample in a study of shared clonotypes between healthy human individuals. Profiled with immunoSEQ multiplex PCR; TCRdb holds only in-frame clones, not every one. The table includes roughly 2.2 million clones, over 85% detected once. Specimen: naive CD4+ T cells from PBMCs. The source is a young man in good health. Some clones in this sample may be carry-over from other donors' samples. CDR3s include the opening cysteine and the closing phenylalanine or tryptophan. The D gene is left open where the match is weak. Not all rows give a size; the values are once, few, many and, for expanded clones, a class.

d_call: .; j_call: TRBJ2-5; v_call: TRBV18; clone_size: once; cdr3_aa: CASSPGQGWETQYF; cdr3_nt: TGTGCCAGCTCACCAGGGCAGGGCTGGGAGACCCAGTACTTC
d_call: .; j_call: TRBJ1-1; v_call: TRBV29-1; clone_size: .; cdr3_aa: CSVNLQENTEAFF; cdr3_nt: TGCAGCGTGAACCTTCAGGAGAACACTGAAGCTTTCTTT
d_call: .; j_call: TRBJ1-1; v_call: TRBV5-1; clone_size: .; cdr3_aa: CASRRDLGGVNTEAFF; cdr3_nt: TGCGCCAGCAGGCGGGACCTTGGGGGTGTGAACACTGAAGCTTTCTTT
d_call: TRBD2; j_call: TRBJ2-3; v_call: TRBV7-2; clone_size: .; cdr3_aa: CASSLGPSGRGTDTQYF; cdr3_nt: TGTGCCAGCAGCTTAGGGCCTAGCGGGAGAGGCACAGATACGCAGTATTTT
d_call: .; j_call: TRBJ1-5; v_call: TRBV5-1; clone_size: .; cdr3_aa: CASSLVADRQPQHF; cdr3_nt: TGCGCCAGCAGCTTGGTGGCCGATCGGCAGCCCCAGCATTTT
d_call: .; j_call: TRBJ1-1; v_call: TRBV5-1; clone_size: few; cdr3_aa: CASSLAGRRNTEAFF; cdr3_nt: TGCGCCAGCAGCTTGGCCGGGCGTCGTAACACTGAAGCTTTCTTT
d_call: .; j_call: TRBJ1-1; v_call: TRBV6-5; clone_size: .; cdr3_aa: CASRIGGAAAEAFF; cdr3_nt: TGTGCCAGCAGGATCGGAGGAGCAGCGGCTGAAGCTTTCTTT
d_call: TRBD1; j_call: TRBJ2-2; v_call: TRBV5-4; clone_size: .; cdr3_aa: CASSLDRGNTGELFF; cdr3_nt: TGTGCCAGCAGCTTGGACAGGGGAAACACCGGGGAGCTGTTTTTT
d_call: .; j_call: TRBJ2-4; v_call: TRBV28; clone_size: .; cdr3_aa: CASSSRGPAKNIQYF; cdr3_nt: TGTGCCAGCAGTAGTCGGGGTCCTGCCAAAAACATTCAGTACTTC
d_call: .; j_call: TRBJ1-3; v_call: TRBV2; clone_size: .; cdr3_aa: CASSYTETAYSGNTIYF; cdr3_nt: TGTGCCAGCAGCTATACTGAGACAGCCTACTCTGGAAACACCATATATTTT
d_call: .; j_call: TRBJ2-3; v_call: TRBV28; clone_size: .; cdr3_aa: CASGIPGLPQDTQYF; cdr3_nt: TGTGCCAGCGGAATACCGGGACTCCCACAAGATACGCAGTATTTT
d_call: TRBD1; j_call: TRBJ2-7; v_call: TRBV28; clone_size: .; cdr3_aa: CASSWDRDSYEQYF; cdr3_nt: TGTGCCAGCAGTTGGGACAGGGACTCCTACGAGCAGTACTTC
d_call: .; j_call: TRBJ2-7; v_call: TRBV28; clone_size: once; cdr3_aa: CASSFGGQSYEQYF; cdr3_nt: TGTGCCAGCAGTTTCGGGGGGCAATCCTACGAGCAGTACTTC
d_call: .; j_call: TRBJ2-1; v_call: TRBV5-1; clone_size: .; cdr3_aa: CASSLRAGAYNEQFF; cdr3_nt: TGCGCCAGCAGCTTGCGGGCCGGAGCCTACAATGAGCAGTTCTTC
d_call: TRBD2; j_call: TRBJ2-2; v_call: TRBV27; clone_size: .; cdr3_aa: CASDIGTSVTTGELFF; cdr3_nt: TGTGCCAGCGACATCGGGACTAGCGTAACCACCGGGGAGCTGTTTTTT
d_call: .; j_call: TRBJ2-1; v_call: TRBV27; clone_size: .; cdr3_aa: CASSFEGIANEQFF; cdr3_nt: TGTGCCAGCAGTTTCGAGGGAATCGCCAATGAGCAGTTCTTC
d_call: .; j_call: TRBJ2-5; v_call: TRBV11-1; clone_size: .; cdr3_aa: CASSLGAQETQYF; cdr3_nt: TGTGCCAGCAGCTTAGGAGCCCAAGAGACCCAGTACTTC
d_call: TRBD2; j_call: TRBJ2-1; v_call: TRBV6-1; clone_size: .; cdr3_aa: CASSGSPGLAVYNEQFF; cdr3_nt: TGTGCCAGCAGTGGATCTCCGGGACTAGCGGTATACAATGAGCAGTTCTTC
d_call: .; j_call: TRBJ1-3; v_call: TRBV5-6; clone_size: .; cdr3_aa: CASSFGGFGNTIYF; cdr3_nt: TGTGCCAGCAGCTTTGGGGGCTTCGGAAACACCATATATTTT
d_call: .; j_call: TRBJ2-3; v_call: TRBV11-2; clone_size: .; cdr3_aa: CASSGRGAPDTQYF; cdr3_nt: TGTGCCAGCAGCGGCCGTGGTGCGCCTGATACGCAGTATTTT
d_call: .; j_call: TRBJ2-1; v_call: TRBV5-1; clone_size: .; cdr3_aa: CASSLELIGSYNEQFF; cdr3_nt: TGCGCCAGCAGCTTGGAGCTGATAGGGTCCTACAATGAGCAGTTCTTC
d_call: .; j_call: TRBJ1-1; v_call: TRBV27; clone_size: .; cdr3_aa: CASSPYLLPDTEAFF; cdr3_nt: TGTGCCAGCAGTCCGTACCTCCTACCGGACACTGAAGCTTTCTTT
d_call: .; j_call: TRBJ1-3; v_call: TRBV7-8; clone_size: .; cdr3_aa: CASTRLGELGNTIYF; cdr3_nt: TGTGCCAGCACCCGACTGGGCGAGCTTGGAAACACCATATATTTT
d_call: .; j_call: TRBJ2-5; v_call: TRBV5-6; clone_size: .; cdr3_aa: CASSGPPGRETQYF; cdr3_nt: TGTGCCAGCAGCGGGCCCCCAGGGCGGGAGACCCAGTACTTC
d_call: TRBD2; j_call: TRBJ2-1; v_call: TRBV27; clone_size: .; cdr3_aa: CASSLWVAGANEQFF; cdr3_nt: TGTGCCAGCAGTTTATGGGTAGCGGGAGCTAATGAGCAGTTCTTC
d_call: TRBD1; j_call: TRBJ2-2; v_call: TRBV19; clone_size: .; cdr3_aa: CASSRGQPNTGELFF; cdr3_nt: TGTGCCAGTAGCCGGGGACAGCCGAACACCGGGGAGCTGTTTTTT
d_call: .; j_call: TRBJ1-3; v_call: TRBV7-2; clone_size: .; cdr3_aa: CASSLGSSGNTIYF; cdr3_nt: TGTGCCAGCAGCCTGGGGAGCTCTGGAAACACCATATATTTT
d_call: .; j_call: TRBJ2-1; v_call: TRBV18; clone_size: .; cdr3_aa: CASSPQQGGQYNEQFF; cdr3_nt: TGTGCCAGCTCACCCCAGCAAGGTGGACAATACAATGAGCAGTTCTTC
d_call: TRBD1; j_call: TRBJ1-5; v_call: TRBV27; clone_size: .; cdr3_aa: CASSLFGQEGHQPQHF; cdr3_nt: TGTGCCAGCAGTTTATTCGGACAGGAGGGGCATCAGCCCCAGCATTTT
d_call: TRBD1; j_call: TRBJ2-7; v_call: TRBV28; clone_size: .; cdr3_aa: CASSSNHRGSYEQYF; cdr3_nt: TGTGCCAGCAGTTCCAATCACAGGGGCTCCTACGAGCAGTACTTC
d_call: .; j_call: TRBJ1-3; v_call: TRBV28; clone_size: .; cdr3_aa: CASSLSGFSGNTIYF; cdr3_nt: TGTGCCAGCAGTTTATCGGGGTTCTCTGGAAACACCATATATTTT
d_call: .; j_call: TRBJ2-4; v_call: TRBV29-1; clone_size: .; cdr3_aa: CSGPGRINF; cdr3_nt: TGCAGCGGGCCGGGACGGATAAACTTC
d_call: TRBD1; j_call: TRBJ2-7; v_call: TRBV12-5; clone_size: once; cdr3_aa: CASGSSTLDRVGIHEQYF; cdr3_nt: TGTGCTAGTGGTTCGTCAACCCTTGACAGGGTTGGCATCCACGAGCAGTACTTC
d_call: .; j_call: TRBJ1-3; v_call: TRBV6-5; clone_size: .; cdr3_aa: CASMSGNTIYF; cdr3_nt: TGTGCCAGCATGTCTGGAAACACCATATATTTT
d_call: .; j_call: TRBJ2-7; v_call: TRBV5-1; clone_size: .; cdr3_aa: CASSLDFSYEQYF; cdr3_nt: TGCGCCAGCAGCTTGGACTTCTCCTACGAGCAGTACTTC
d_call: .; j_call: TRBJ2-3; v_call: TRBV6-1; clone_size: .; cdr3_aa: CASGRGALDTQYF; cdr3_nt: TGTGCCAGCGGGCGGGGCGCATTAGATACGCAGTATTTT
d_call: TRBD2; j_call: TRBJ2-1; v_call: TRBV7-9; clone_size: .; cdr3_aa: CASSSSRNSGKNNEQFF; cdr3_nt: TGTGCCAGCAGCTCCTCACGTAACAGCGGGAAAAACAATGAGCAGTTCTTC
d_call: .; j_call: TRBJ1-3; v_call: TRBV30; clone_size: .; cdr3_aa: CAWKSGVGAGNTIYF; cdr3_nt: TGTGCCTGGAAGTCAGGGGTTGGTGCTGGAAACACCATATATTTT
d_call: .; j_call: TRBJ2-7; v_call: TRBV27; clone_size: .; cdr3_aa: CASSLKGNGRFYEQYF; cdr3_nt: TGTGCCAGCAGTTTAAAGGGCAATGGCAGATTCTACGAGCAGTACTTC
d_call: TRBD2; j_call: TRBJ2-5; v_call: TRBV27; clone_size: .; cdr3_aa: CACAPGGTPETQYF; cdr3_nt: TGTGCCTGCGCCCCGGGGGGAACGCCAGAGACCCAGTACTTC
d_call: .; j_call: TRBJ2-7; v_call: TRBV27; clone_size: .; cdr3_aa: CASSRGLDISYEQYF; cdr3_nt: TGTGCCAGCAGTCGTGGGCTAGATATCTCCTACGAGCAGTACTTC
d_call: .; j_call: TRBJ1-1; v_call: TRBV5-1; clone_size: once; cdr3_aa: CASSLEPSQYNEAFF; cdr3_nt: TGCGCCAGCAGCTTGGAACCGTCACAGTATAATGAAGCTTTCTTT
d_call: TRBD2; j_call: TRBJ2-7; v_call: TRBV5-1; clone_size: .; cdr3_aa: CASSRDYYEQYF; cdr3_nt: TGCGCCAGCAGCCGGGACTACTACGAGCAGTACTTC
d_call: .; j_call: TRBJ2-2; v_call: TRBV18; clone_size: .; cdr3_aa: CASSLNVQDRNTGELFF; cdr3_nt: TGTGCCAGCTCACTCAACGTCCAGGACAGGAACACCGGGGAGCTGTTTTTT
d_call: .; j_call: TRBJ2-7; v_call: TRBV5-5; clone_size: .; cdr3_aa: CASSLWGGGEGEQYF; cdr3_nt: TGTGCCAGCAGCTTATGGGGCGGGGGCGAAGGCGAGCAGTACTTC
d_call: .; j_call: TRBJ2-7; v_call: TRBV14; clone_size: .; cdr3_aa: CASSQDRGSEQYF; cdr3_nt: TGTGCCAGCAGCCAAGATCGAGGGAGCGAGCAGTACTTC
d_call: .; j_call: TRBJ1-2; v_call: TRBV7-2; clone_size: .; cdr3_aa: CASSPLWGDSYGYTF; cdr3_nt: TGTGCCAGCAGCCCACTTTGGGGGGATTCCTATGGCTACACCTTC
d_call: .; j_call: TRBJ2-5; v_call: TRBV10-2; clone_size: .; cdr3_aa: CASSETPQETQYF; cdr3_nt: TGCGCCAGCAGTGAAACACCTCAAGAGACCCAGTACTTC
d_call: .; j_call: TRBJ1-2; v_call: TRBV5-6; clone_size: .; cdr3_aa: CASSLAPQGRGYTF; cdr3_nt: TGTGCCAGCAGCTTGGCCCCCCAGGGCCGCGGCTACACCTTC
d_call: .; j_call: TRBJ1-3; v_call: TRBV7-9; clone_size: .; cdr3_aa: CASSLGQAGGNTIYF; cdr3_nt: TGTGCCAGCAGCTTAGGACAGGCTGGGGGAAACACCATATATTTT
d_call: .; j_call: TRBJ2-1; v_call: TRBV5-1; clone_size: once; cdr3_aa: CASSFLGESSYNEQFF; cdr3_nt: TGCGCCAGCAGCTTCTTGGGGGAGAGCTCCTACAATGAGCAGTTCTTC
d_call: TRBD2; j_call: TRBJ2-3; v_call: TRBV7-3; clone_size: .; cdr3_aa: CASSSWTSGESNTQYF; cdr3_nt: TGTGCCAGCAGCTCCTGGACTAGCGGAGAATCAAATACGCAGTATTTT
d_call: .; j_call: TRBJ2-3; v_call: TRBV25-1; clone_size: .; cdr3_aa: CASSEFTRGGDTQYF; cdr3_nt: TGTGCCAGCAGTGAATTCACCCGAGGCGGGGATACGCAGTATTTT
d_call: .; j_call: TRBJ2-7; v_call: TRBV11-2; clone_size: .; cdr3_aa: CASSLGSGAYEQYF; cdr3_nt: TGTGCCAGCAGCTTAGGTAGTGGGGCCTACGAGCAGTACTTC
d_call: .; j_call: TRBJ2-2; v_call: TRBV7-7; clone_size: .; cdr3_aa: CASSPRTNTGELFF; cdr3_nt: TGTGCCAGCAGCCCCAGGACGAACACCGGGGAGCTGTTTTTT